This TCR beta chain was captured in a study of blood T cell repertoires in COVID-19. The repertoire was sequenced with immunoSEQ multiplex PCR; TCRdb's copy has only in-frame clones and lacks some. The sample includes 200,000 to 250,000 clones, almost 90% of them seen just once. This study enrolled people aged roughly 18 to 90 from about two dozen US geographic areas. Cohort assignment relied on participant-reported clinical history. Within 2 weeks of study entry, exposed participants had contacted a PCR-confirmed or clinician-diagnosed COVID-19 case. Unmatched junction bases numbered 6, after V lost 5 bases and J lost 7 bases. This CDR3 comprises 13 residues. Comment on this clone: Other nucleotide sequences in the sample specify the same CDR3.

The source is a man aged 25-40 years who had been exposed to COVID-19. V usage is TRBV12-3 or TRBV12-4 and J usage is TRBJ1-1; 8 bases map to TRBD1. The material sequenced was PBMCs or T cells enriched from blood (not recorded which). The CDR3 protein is CASSLPGQDEAFF. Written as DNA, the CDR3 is TGTGCCAGCAGTCTGCCGGGACAGGATGAAGCTTTCTTT.